The rows below give T cell receptor beta chains drawn from one sample of a study of cytomegalovirus exposure and HLA in healthy donors. Generated by immunoSEQ multiplex PCR, the TCRdb table keeps only in-frame clones and is missing some. The table includes fewer than 200,000 clones, 68% detected once. The sample was PBMCs. These receptors were obtained from a woman aged 40 to 55 in good health and CMV-seropositive. Each CDR3 is given with its conserved first and last residue.

J gene	V gene	CDR3 protein
TRBJ2-3	TRBV14	CASSQDIADTQYF
TRBJ2-5	TRBV27	CASSLLGAGETQYF
TRBJ2-1	TRBV5-4	CASSLASGVNEQFF
TRBJ2-7	TRBV6-5	CASSPRTAYEQYF
TRBJ1-3	TRBV7-9	CASSLEGSGNTIYF
TRBJ1-1	TRBV7-9	CASSLDSSNTEAFF
TRBJ1-3	TRBV6-5	CATPDRESGNTIYF
TRBJ1-3	TRBV9	CASSVDGPSNTIYF
TRBJ1-5	TRBV10-3	CAISETGGDQPQHF
TRBJ1-3	TRBV25-1	CASTGSGTGGSNTIYF
TRBJ2-1	TRBV7-8	CASSSSSGGQNEQFF
TRBJ2-3	TRBV7-3	CASSLKGGQVTDTQYF
TRBJ2-1	TRBV28	CASISPGVNTYNEQFF
TRBJ1-5	TRBV18	CASSRNSGSNQPQHF
TRBJ2-7	TRBV21-1	CASSKQGWSPIHEQYF
TRBJ2-7	TRBV2	CASSITPYREQYF
TRBJ1-1	TRBV19	CASSSASLGAPEAFF
TRBJ1-2	TRBV28	CASTPGAEGNYGYTF
TRBJ1-5	TRBV11-1	CASSLVEQPQHF
TRBJ2-2	TRBV15	CATSTPGPPNTGELFF
TRBJ2-3	TRBV13	CASSRLGQGDHTQYF
TRBJ2-5	TRBV28	CASSLVGTTETQYF
TRBJ1-1	TRBV7-9	CSSRLQGFEAFF
TRBJ2-5	TRBV19	CASSPTRQAETQYF
TRBJ2-7	TRBV18	CASSPSLTGLSYEQYF
TRBJ1-2	TRBV15	CATSRGQGRVGYTF
TRBJ2-3	TRBV5-8	CASSLGQANTDTQYF
TRBJ2-1	TRBV27	CASRLAGSSYNEQFF
TRBJ2-7	TRBV27	CASSPSAGGWEQYF
TRBJ2-1	TRBV18	CASSPPSGQDFNEQFF
TRBJ2-2	TRBV4-3	CASSQELAGGPRGGELFF
TRBJ2-3	TRBV9	CASSVVASGNTDTQYF
TRBJ2-1	TRBV7-9	CASSLRTSGFGNNEQFF
TRBJ2-1	TRBV11-3	CASSLGLAGFNEQFF
TRBJ2-6	TRBV29-1	CSVEGGSGANVLTF
TRBJ2-7	TRBV9	CASSVDTGYEQYF
TRBJ2-2	TRBV7-8	CASSPRTSGTNTGELFF
TRBJ2-1	TRBV11-1	CASSSRDRGIHNEQFF
TRBJ2-7	TRBV18	CASSPGGASDPYEQYF
TRBJ2-1	TRBV28	CASSLPATDNEQFF
TRBJ2-1	TRBV7-9	CASSLVPLNEQFF
TRBJ1-4	TRBV11-2	CASTEGDRLNEKLFF
TRBJ2-5	TRBV29-1	CSVVSGRAQETQYF
TRBJ2-5	TRBV15	CATSKGVGETQYF
.	TRBV15	CATRRQGKHEQYF
TRBJ2-7	TRBV4-1	CASSQPQAGVTSYEQYF
TRBJ1-1	TRBV29-1	CSTKWLNTEAFF